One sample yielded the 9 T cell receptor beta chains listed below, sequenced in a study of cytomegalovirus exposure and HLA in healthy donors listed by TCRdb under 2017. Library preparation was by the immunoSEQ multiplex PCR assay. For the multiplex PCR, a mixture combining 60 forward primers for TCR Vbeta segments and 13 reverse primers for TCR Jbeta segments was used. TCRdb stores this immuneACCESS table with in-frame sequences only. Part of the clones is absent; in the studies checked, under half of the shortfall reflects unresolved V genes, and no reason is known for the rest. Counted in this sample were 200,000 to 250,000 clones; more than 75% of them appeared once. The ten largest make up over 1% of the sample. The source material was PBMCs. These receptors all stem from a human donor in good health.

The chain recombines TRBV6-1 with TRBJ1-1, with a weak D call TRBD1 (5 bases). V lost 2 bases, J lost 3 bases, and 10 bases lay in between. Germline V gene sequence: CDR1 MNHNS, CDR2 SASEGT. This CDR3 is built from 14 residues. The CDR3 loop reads CASSEFGGDTEAFF. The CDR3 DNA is TGTGCCAGCAGTGAATTTGGAGGGGACACTGAAGCTTTCTTT.

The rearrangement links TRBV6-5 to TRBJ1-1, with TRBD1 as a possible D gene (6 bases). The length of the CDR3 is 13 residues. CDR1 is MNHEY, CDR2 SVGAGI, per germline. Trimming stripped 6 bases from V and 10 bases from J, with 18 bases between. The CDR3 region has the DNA TGTGCCAGCAGCCGAACGGGGGGCAATGGAGCTTTCTTT. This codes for CASSRTGGNGAFF.

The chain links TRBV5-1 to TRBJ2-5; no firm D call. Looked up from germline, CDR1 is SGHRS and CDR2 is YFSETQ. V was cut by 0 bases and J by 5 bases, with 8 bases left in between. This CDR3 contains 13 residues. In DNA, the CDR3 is TGCGCCAGCAGCTTGGGGCTCGGGGAGACCCAGTACTTC. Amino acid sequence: CASSLGLGETQYF.

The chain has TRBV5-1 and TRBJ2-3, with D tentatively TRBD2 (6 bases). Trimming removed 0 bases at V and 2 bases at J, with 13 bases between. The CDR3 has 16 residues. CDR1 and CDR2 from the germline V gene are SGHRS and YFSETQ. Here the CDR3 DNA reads TGCGCCAGCAGCTTGGGTGGGAGGTCTGCCACAGATACGCAGTATTTT. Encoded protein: CASSLGGRSATDTQYF.

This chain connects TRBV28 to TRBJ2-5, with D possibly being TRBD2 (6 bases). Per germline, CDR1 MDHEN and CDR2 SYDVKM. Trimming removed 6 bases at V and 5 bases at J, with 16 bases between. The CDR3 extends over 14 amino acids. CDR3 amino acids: CASSWGGLGETQYF. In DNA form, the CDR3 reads TGTGCCAGCAGCTGGGGAGGCTTGGGGGAGACCCAGTACTTC.

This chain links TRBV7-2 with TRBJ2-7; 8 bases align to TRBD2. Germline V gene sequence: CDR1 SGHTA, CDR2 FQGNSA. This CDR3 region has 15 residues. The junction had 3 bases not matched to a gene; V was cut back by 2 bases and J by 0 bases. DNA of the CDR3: TGTGCCAGCAGCTTAACTAGCGGAACCTCCTACGAGCAGTACTTC. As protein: CASSLTSGTSYEQYF.

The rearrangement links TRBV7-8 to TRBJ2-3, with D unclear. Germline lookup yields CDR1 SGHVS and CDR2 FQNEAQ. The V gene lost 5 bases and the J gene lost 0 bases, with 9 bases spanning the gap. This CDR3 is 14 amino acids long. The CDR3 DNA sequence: TGTGCCAGCAGCCCCGGTGCGAGCACAGATACGCAGTATTTT. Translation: CASSPGASTDTQYF.

Here the CDR3 DNA reads TGTGCCAGTAGTGATAGGGGCATCATCTATGGCTACACCTTC. Translated, it gives CASSDRGIIYGYTF. This chain links TRBV19 with TRBJ1-2; TRBD1 is a possible D gene (5 bases). With 5 bases removed from V and 4 bases from J, the gap between germline ends came to 14 bases. Per the germline V gene, CDR1 is LNHDA and CDR2 is SQIVND (reference sequence). The CDR3 runs to 14 residues. The variable domain in full, with the rest retrieved from reference TRBV19 and TRBJ1-2, is DGGITQSPKYLFRKEGQNVTLSCEQNLNHDAMYWYRQDPGQGLRLIYYSQIVNDFQKGDIAEGYSVSREKKESFPLTVTSAQKNPTAFYLCASSDRGIIYGYTFGSGTRLTVV.

The CDR3 DNA reads TGTGCCAGCAGTTCTAGCGGGAGAAGCGAGCAGTACTTC. Translating it yields CASSSSGRSEQYF. V is TRBV7-3 and J is TRBJ2-7; 10 bases are a match to TRBD2. Germline CDR1 and CDR2: SGHTA and FQGTGA. Germline trimming cut 6 bases from V and 6 bases from J; bases unmatched to any gene: 5. The CDR3 has 13 amino acids.